The entry below describes one T cell receptor (beta chain). This entry comes from a study of blood T cell repertoires in COVID-19. Study as a whole: Some COVID-19 samples were acute and others convalescent; all came from the United States, Italy and Spain.

The data were produced by immunoSEQ multiplex PCR, yet TCRdb's version contains in-frame clones alone and is incomplete. The sample lists roughly 51,000 clones; around 87% were seen once. The J segment lost 4 bases and the V segment lost 3 bases, leaving 8 bases of the junction unmatched. Germline V lookup: CDR1 SNHLY, CDR2 FYNNEI. This CDR3 spans 16 amino acids. This TCR was sampled from a man in his fifties with active COVID-19. Sequenced sample: peripheral blood. The chain combines TRBV2 with TRBJ2-2, with 7 positions matching TRBD2. Written as DNA, the CDR3 is TGTGCCAGCAGTGACCCTGTCGGGAGGCTCACCGGGGAGCTGTTTTTT. This codes for CASSDPVGRLTGELFF.